The rows below give T cell receptor beta chains drawn from one sample of a study of identical twins. Using its own MiXCR run on the 5' RACE reads, TCRdb lists one record per CDR3 protein. This table has roughly 1.6 million distinct CDR3 sequences, roughly 35% appearing once. Sequencing was done on a sample of cord blood. These receptor sequences come from a newborn girl in good health. The CDR3 runs from the conserved cysteine through the conserved F or W. The order of the fields is J gene, D gene, V gene, clone size, CDR3 protein, CDR3 DNA. The D gene is left open where the match is weak. Not all rows give a size; the values are once, few, many and, for expanded clones, a class.

>TRBJ1-3|TRBD1|TRBV18|-
CASSPLGQGIGNTIYF
TGTGCCAGCTCACCGCTGGGACAGGGAATCGGAAACACCATATATTTT
>TRBJ1-1|-|TRBV7-2|few
CASSLVGGVGTEAFF
TGTGCCAGCAGCTTAGTCGGGGGTGTTGGCACTGAAGCTTTCTTT
>TRBJ2-7|-|TRBV4-2|many
CASSQGTFYEQYF
TGTGCCAGCAGCCAAGGAACTTTCTACGAGCAGTACTTC
>TRBJ2-7|-|TRBV20-1|-
CSATPAASEQYF
TGCAGTGCTACCCCGGCAGCGAGCGAGCAGTACTTC
>TRBJ1-1|-|TRBV25-1|few
CASSESKGVNTEAFF
TGTGCCAGCAGTGAATCGAAGGGAGTGAACACTGAAGCTTTCTTT
>TRBJ1-4|-|TRBV28|-
CASSRNPTTNEKLFF
TGTGCCAGCAGTAGAAACCCTACAACTAATGAAAAACTGTTTTTT
>TRBJ2-3|TRBD1|TRBV6-2/TRBV6-3|-
CASSYSFRDRDTDTQYF
TGTGCCAGCAGTTACTCGTTTAGGGACAGGGACACAGATACGCAGTATTTT
>TRBJ2-2|-|TRBV11-2|-
CASLTPRGVGELFF
TGTGCCAGCCTTACCCCAAGGGGGGTCGGGGAGCTGTTTTTT
>TRBJ2-1|-|TRBV20-1|few
CSARVGGSQNEQFF
TGCAGTGCTAGGGTGGGCGGCAGCCAGAATGAGCAGTTCTTC
>TRBJ2-3|-|TRBV3-1|-
CASSQLYRVTSTDTQYF
TGTGCCAGCAGCCAACTTTACAGGGTAACTAGCACAGATACGCAGTATTTT
>TRBJ2-1|-|TRBV28|-
CASSFLRVYNEQFF
TGTGCCAGCAGTTTCCTTAGAGTTTACAATGAGCAGTTCTTC
>TRBJ1-1|TRBD1|TRBV6-5|-
CASSYPRTGVDGNTEAFF
TGTGCCAGCAGTTACCCCAGAACAGGGGTGGATGGGAACACTGAAGCTTTCTTT
>TRBJ2-5|-|TRBV24-1|-
CATSDPNEDRGGYNEQYF
TGTGCCACCAGTGACCCCAATGAAGACAGGGGAGGGTACAATGAGCAGTACTTC
>TRBJ2-2|TRBD2|TRBV29-1|-
CSVAGLAVMEGSGELFF
TGCAGCGTTGCCGGACTAGCGGTGATGGAAGGGTCCGGGGAGCTGTTTTTT
>TRBJ1-2|-|TRBV6-1|few
CASTNTGYYGYTF
TGTGCCAGCACCAATACAGGATACTATGGCTACACCTTC
>TRBJ1-5|TRBD1|TRBV6-6|-
CASIAGTGLNQPQHF
TGTGCCAGCATCGCCGGGACAGGGCTCAATCAGCCCCAGCATTTT
>TRBJ2-3|-|TRBV12-3/TRBV12-4|many
CASRPVRGFRDTQYF
TGTGCCAGCAGACCGGTCAGGGGCTTTCGGGATACGCAGTATTTT
>TRBJ1-2|-|TRBV4-1|few
CASSLSDARPYGYTF
TGCGCCAGCAGCCTCAGTGACGCACGGCCCTATGGCTACACCTTC
>TRBJ2-3|TRBD2|TRBV29-1|-
CSVEGTGGGTDTQYF
TGCAGCGTTGAAGGGACGGGGGGAGGCACAGATACGCAGTATTTT
>TRBJ2-3|-|TRBV5-1|-
CASSGAGGQIRGGTDTQYF
TGCGCCAGCAGCGGAGCAGGGGGACAGATACGTGGGGGGACAGATACGCAGTATTTT
>TRBJ1-1|TRBD1|TRBV12-3/TRBV12-4|-
CAVGNRGVTEAFF
TGTGCCGTGGGGAACAGGGGAGTCACTGAAGCTTTCTTT
>TRBJ2-3|-|TRBV29-1|few
CSVDRGYTDTQYF
TGCAGCGTTGATAGGGGGTACACAGATACGCAGTATTTT
>TRBJ2-1|TRBD2|TRBV11-1|few
CASSLAGRAHNEQFF
TGTGCCAGCAGCTTAGCAGGGAGGGCTCACAATGAGCAGTTCTTC
>TRBJ1-1|-|TRBV12-3/TRBV12-4|-
CASSADRRVGGTEAFF
TGTGCCAGCAGTGCGGATCGCAGGGTGGGGGGCACTGAAGCTTTCTTT
>TRBJ2-3|TRBD2|TRBV20-1|-
CSARDTSASTDTQYF
TGCAGTGCTAGAGATACTAGCGCTAGCACAGATACGCAGTATTTT
>TRBJ2-7|-|TRBV20-1|many
CSARDLLAETVAYEQYF
TGCAGTGCTAGAGATTTGTTGGCTGAGACAGTTGCCTACGAGCAGTACTTC
>TRBJ2-2|-|TRBV20-1|-
CSAGENTGELFF
TGCAGTGCGGGGGAAAACACCGGGGAGCTGTTTTTT
>TRBJ2-3|-|TRBV7-8|-
CASSFYGASTDTQYF
TGTGCCAGCAGCTTCTACGGGGCTAGCACAGATACGCAGTATTTT
>TRBJ1-5|TRBD1|TRBV7-2|-
CASSSGGGQPQHF
TGTGCCAGCAGCTCAGGGGGAGGGCAGCCCCAGCATTTT
>TRBJ2-7|TRBD1|TRBV28|many
CASSLWGQGSYEQYF
TGTGCCAGCAGTTTATGGGGACAGGGCTCCTACGAGCAGTACTTC
>TRBJ1-1|-|TRBV20-1|-
CSARGGGVGAEAFF
TGCAGTGCTAGAGGAGGTGGGGTCGGAGCTGAAGCTTTCTTT
>TRBJ1-5|-|TRBV19|few
CASSIPAANQPQHF
TGTGCCAGTAGTATTCCGGCAGCCAATCAGCCCCAGCATTTT
>TRBJ1-2|-|TRBV10-3|many
CAISESGTYGYTF
TGTGCCATCAGTGAGTCCGGGACATATGGCTACACCTTC
>TRBJ2-1|-|TRBV20-1|few
CSARLVSPKSSYNEQFF
TGCAGTGCTAGACTAGTCTCGCCAAAAAGCTCCTACAATGAGCAGTTCTTC
>TRBJ1-5|-|TRBV4-2|-
CASSQGQDLNQPQHF
TGTGCCAGCAGCCAAGGGCAGGACCTCAATCAGCCCCAGCATTTT
>TRBJ1-3|-|TRBV6-1|once
CASSDVAGQPGNTIYF
TGTGCCAGCAGTGACGTCGCAGGACAGCCCGGAAACACCATATATTTT
>TRBJ2-7|TRBD2|TRBV4-2|-
CASSKIAGANNEQYF
TGTGCCAGCAGCAAAATAGCGGGGGCTAACAATGAGCAGTACTTC
>TRBJ2-2|-|TRBV4-1|-
CASSQEGALFSGELFF
TGCGCCAGCAGCCAAGAAGGGGCACTATTTAGCGGGGAGCTGTTTTTT
>TRBJ2-4|TRBD1|TRBV28|few
CASSLLVRGRTAKNIQYF
TGTGCCAGCAGTTTATTGGTTAGGGGGCGCACGGCCAAAAACATTCAGTACTTC
>TRBJ2-3|TRBD2|TRBV4-1|few
CASSQPHSGATDTQYF
TGCGCCAGCAGCCAACCTCATAGCGGGGCGACAGATACGCAGTATTTT
>TRBJ1-1|-|TRBV7-9|few
CASSFDTRSEAFF
TGTGCCAGCAGCTTCGATACACGATCTGAAGCTTTCTTT
>TRBJ2-5|-|TRBV5-1|-
CASSSARDDRLQETQYF
TGCGCCAGCAGCTCGGCCAGGGATGACAGGTTGCAAGAGACCCAGTACTTC
>TRBJ2-7|TRBD2|TRBV2|few
CAGAGAYEQYF
TGTGCCGGGGCGGGAGCCTACGAGCAGTACTTC
>TRBJ2-3|TRBD2|TRBV9|-
CASSVAKRGSTDTQYF
TGTGCCAGCAGCGTAGCGAAGCGGGGGAGCACAGATACGCAGTATTTT
>TRBJ2-7|-|TRBV12-3/TRBV12-4|few
CASSLNRVISYEQYF
TGTGCCAGCAGTTTGAACAGGGTCATCTCCTACGAGCAGTACTTC
>TRBJ2-3|TRBD2|TRBV28|-
CASSFRPRLAADTQYF
TGTGCCAGCAGTTTCCGCCCGAGACTAGCAGCAGATACGCAGTATTTT
>TRBJ2-1|-|TRBV3-1|many
CASAVGWAGNEQFF
TGTGCCAGCGCTGTAGGATGGGCAGGCAATGAGCAGTTCTTC
>TRBJ2-7|TRBD2|TRBV10-3|-
CAISEPASSGSGREQYF
TGTGCCATCAGTGAGCCGGCCTCTAGCGGGAGTGGAAGGGAGCAGTACTTC
>TRBJ2-4|-|TRBV28|-
CASSAWEVGNIQYF
TGTGCCAGCAGCGCCTGGGAGGTCGGAAACATTCAGTACTTC
>TRBJ1-1|-|TRBV11-2|-
CASSLPIMNTEAFF
TGTGCCAGCAGCTTACCTATTATGAACACTGAAGCTTTCTTT
>TRBJ1-2|TRBD1|TRBV9|few
CASSNRDRDYGYTF
TGTGCCAGCAGCAACCGGGACAGGGACTATGGCTACACCTTC
>TRBJ2-7|TRBD2|TRBV20-1|few
CSALSLTSSEQYF
TGCAGTGCTCTCAGCCTGACTAGCTCCGAGCAGTACTTC
>TRBJ2-1|TRBD2|TRBV5-1|many
CASSLDPSGGADNEQFF
TGCGCCAGCAGCTTGGATCCTAGCGGGGGGGCTGATAATGAGCAGTTCTTC
>TRBJ1-5|-|TRBV19|-
CASSIGRIINQPQHF
TGTGCCAGTAGTATAGGCAGAATAATCAATCAGCCCCAGCATTTT
>TRBJ2-1|TRBD2|TRBV29-1|-
CSVPSGSYLYNEQFF
TGCAGCGTTCCTAGCGGGAGTTACCTTTACAATGAGCAGTTCTTC
>TRBJ2-1|-|TRBV11-2|few
CASSLEWNNEQFF
TGTGCCAGCAGCTTAGAGTGGAACAATGAGCAGTTCTTC
>TRBJ1-6|-|TRBV12-3/TRBV12-4|-
CASSFRRDSPLHF
TGTGCCAGCAGTTTCAGGAGGGATTCACCCCTCCACTTT
>TRBJ2-7|TRBD2|TRBV7-2|few
CASSRRTSNYEQYF
TGTGCCAGCAGCCGTCGGACTAGCAACTACGAGCAGTACTTC
>TRBJ1-4|-|TRBV7-9|few
CASSLARFRDRSSTNEKLFF
TGTGCCAGCAGCTTAGCTAGATTCCGGGACCGATCTTCAACTAATGAAAAACTGTTTTTT
>TRBJ2-7|-|TRBV15|-
CATSRDRVSSYEQYF
TGTGCCACCAGCAGAGATCGAGTCAGCTCCTACGAGCAGTACTTC